These 2 T cell receptor beta chains were sequenced from one sample in a study of PD-L1 blockade in urothelial cancer. Using immunoSEQ multiplex PCR, the repertoire was profiled, and TCRdb retains in-frame clones only, with some absent. This table holds 75,000 to 95,000 clones, roughly nine tenths found once. The starting material was PBMCs, obtained around atezolizumab (anti-PD-L1) treatment. Every receptor here comes from a man aged 55 to 70 with urothelial cancer.

This chain joins TRBV28 and TRBJ2-2; 11 bases align to TRBD2. The CDR3 has 15 residues. Germline trimming cut 7 bases from V and 3 bases from J; bases unmatched to any gene: 4. Germline CDR1 reads MDHEN; CDR2 reads SYDVKM. The CDR3 spells CASTLAGGDTGELFF. The CDR3 coding sequence is TGTGCCAGCACCCTAGCGGGAGGAGACACCGGGGAGCTGTTTTTT.

The V gene is TRBV28, the J gene TRBJ2-7; D is perhaps TRBD2 (6 bases). The germline CDR1 and CDR2 sequences are MDHEN and SYDVKM. The CDR3 runs 13 residues. The V end was cut by 6 bases, the J end by 6 bases, with 15 bases between. CDR3: CASSLPSGGEQYF. The CDR3 bases are TGTGCCAGCAGCCTCCCCTCCGGGGGCGAGCAGTACTTC. The whole variable domain, remainder taken from reference TRBV28 and TRBJ2-7, is DVKVTQSSRYLVKRTGEKVFLECVQDMDHENMFWYRQDPGLGLRLIYFSYDVKMKEKGDIPEGYSVSREKKERFSLILESASTNQTSMYLCASSLPSGGEQYFGPGTRLTVT.